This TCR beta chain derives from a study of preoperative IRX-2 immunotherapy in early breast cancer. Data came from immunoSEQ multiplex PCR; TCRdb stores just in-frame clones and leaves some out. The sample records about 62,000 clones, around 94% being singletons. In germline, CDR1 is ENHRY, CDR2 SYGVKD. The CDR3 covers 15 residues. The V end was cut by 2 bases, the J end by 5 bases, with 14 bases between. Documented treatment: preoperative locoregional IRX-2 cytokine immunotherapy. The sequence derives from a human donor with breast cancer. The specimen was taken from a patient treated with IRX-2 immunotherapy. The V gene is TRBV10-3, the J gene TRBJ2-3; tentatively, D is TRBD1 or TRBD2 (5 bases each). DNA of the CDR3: TGTGCCATCAGTGAGACTCCCCGGGACGTAGATACGCAGTATTTT. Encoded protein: CAISETPRDVDTQYF.